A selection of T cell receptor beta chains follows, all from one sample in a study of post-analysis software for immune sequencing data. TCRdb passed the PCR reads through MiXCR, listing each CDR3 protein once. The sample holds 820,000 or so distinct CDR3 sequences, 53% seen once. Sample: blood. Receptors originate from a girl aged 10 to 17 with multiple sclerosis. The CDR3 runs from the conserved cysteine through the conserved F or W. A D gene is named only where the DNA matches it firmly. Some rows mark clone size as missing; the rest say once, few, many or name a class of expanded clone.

CDR3nt: TGTGCCAGCCCTCCAGGACGAGGGAGGGCGGGCACCGGGGAGCTGTTTTTT
CDR3aa: CASPPGRGRAGTGELFF
v_gene: TRBV7-9
j_gene: TRBJ2-2
abundance: .
d_gene: TRBD2

CDR3nt: TGCAGCGTCGCCCCCGGAGCAGTGCAAGAGACCCAGTACTTC
CDR3aa: CSVAPGAVQETQYF
v_gene: TRBV29-1
j_gene: TRBJ2-5
abundance: few
d_gene: .

CDR3nt: TGCAGTGCTAGACTAGTCGATAGCACAGATACGCAGTATTTT
CDR3aa: CSARLVDSTDTQYF
v_gene: TRBV20-1
j_gene: TRBJ2-3
abundance: .
d_gene: .

CDR3nt: TGTGCCAGCAGCTCAGTGTCGGGGAAGGAATACGAGCAGTACTTC
CDR3aa: CASSSVSGKEYEQYF
v_gene: TRBV7-2
j_gene: TRBJ2-7
abundance: .
d_gene: .

CDR3nt: TGTGCCAGCAGTTTACCAGGTTGGGGCACTGAAGCTTTCTTT
CDR3aa: CASSLPGWGTEAFF
v_gene: TRBV28
j_gene: TRBJ1-1
abundance: .
d_gene: .

CDR3nt: TGTGCCAGCAGCTCTTACAGACTAGCCAAAAACATTCAGTACTTC
CDR3aa: CASSSYRLAKNIQYF
v_gene: TRBV7-9
j_gene: TRBJ2-4
abundance: .
d_gene: .

CDR3nt: TGTGCCAGCAGCTATCTGTCCAGGGCCATCTCCTACGAGCAGTACTTC
CDR3aa: CASSYLSRAISYEQYF
v_gene: TRBV5-6
j_gene: TRBJ2-7
abundance: .
d_gene: .

CDR3nt: TGCAGTGCTAGCCGTGAGACCCACTACTTC
CDR3aa: CSASRETHYF
v_gene: TRBV20-1
j_gene: TRBJ2-5
abundance: .
d_gene: .

CDR3nt: TGCGCCAGCACAGCGCCGGGACAGACCTACGAGCAGTACTTC
CDR3aa: CASTAPGQTYEQYF
v_gene: TRBV5-1
j_gene: TRBJ2-7
abundance: .
d_gene: TRBD1

CDR3nt: TGTGCCAGCAGTGAAGTGGAGATGACAGCTTTCTTT
CDR3aa: CASSEVEMTAFF
v_gene: TRBV6-1
j_gene: TRBJ1-1
abundance: few
d_gene: .

CDR3nt: TGTGCCAGCAGTCCCAGCGGGAGGGCCGGCAATGAGCAGTTCTTC
CDR3aa: CASSPSGRAGNEQFF
v_gene: TRBV6-5
j_gene: TRBJ2-1
abundance: .
d_gene: TRBD2

CDR3nt: TGTGCTAGCGGTTTGGGAACAGGGGTAGACGACGAGCAGTACTTC
CDR3aa: CASGLGTGVDDEQYF
v_gene: TRBV12-5
j_gene: TRBJ2-7
abundance: few
d_gene: TRBD1

CDR3nt: TGTGCCAGCAGTTTCGGGGGGCACTACGAGCAGTACTTC
CDR3aa: CASSFGGHYEQYF
v_gene: TRBV12-3/TRBV12-4
j_gene: TRBJ2-7
abundance: .
d_gene: .

CDR3nt: TGTGCCAGCAGCCTACAGGGGACTAGCCGCACAGATACGCAGTATTTT
CDR3aa: CASSLQGTSRTDTQYF
v_gene: TRBV12-3/TRBV12-4
j_gene: TRBJ2-3
abundance: .
d_gene: TRBD2

CDR3nt: TGTGCCAGCAGTTATCACCGACTTTCGCCCCGCACAGATACGCAGTATTTT
CDR3aa: CASSYHRLSPRTDTQYF
v_gene: TRBV6-5
j_gene: TRBJ2-3
abundance: few
d_gene: .

CDR3nt: TGTGCCAGCAGCTTTGTGACAGGCTCCGAAGCTTTCTTT
CDR3aa: CASSFVTGSEAFF
v_gene: TRBV7-3
j_gene: TRBJ1-1
abundance: .
d_gene: .

CDR3nt: TGTGCCAGCAGCCAGATCAGGCGACTAGCGGGGGAAATCGGTGAGCAGTTCTTC
CDR3aa: CASSQIRRLAGEIGEQFF
v_gene: TRBV3-1
j_gene: TRBJ2-1
abundance: few
d_gene: TRBD2

CDR3nt: TGTGCCAGCAGCCGGATCGGGACAGGGGGCGCGAACACCGGGGAGCTGTTTTTT
CDR3aa: CASSRIGTGGANTGELFF
v_gene: TRBV7-3
j_gene: TRBJ2-2
abundance: few
d_gene: TRBD1

CDR3nt: TGTGCCAGCAGCTTAGCGGGACAGGTTGCATGGCAGACCCAGTACTTC
CDR3aa: CASSLAGQVAWQTQYF
v_gene: TRBV7-6
j_gene: TRBJ2-5
abundance: few
d_gene: TRBD1

CDR3nt: TGCGCCAGCTCCCAGAACCCCGGACCGAACACCGGGGAGCTGTTTTTT
CDR3aa: CASSQNPGPNTGELFF
v_gene: TRBV5-1
j_gene: TRBJ2-2
abundance: .
d_gene: .

CDR3nt: TGTGCCAGCAGTGCCCGTGGGTCACTGAACACTGAAGCTTTCTTT
CDR3aa: CASSARGSLNTEAFF
v_gene: TRBV25-1
j_gene: TRBJ1-1
abundance: .
d_gene: .

CDR3nt: TGCGCCAGCCGACCTAGGGAGAACTACGAGCAGTACTTC
CDR3aa: CASRPRENYEQYF
v_gene: TRBV5-1
j_gene: TRBJ2-7
abundance: .
d_gene: .

CDR3nt: TGCGCCAGCTTCTCCCCGGGAGGACGGGAAGAGACCCAGTACTTC
CDR3aa: CASFSPGGREETQYF
v_gene: TRBV5-1
j_gene: TRBJ2-5
abundance: .
d_gene: TRBD2

CDR3nt: TGCAGTGCTAGAGAACCGGGTCCCCGGAATGAGCAGTTCTTC
CDR3aa: CSAREPGPRNEQFF
v_gene: TRBV20-1
j_gene: TRBJ2-1
abundance: few
d_gene: .

CDR3nt: TGTGCCAGCAGTTACCTATGGGGGGAAGCAGATACGCAGTATTTT
CDR3aa: CASSYLWGEADTQYF
v_gene: TRBV6-5
j_gene: TRBJ2-3
abundance: few
d_gene: .

CDR3nt: TGCGCCAGCAGCTTGGCCCCAGGGCCGCTCAGGGATGAGCAGTTCTTC
CDR3aa: CASSLAPGPLRDEQFF
v_gene: TRBV5-1
j_gene: TRBJ2-1
abundance: .
d_gene: .

CDR3nt: TGTGCCAGCAGCTTCAATAGACTAGCGGGAAATGAGCAGTTCTTC
CDR3aa: CASSFNRLAGNEQFF
v_gene: TRBV5-6
j_gene: TRBJ2-1
abundance: .
d_gene: TRBD2

CDR3nt: TGTGCCAGCAGGGGGAGGGTCGCAGGGGCGGCTAGCGGGTTGATCAATGAGCAGTTCTTC
CDR3aa: CASRGRVAGAASGLINEQFF
v_gene: TRBV5-6
j_gene: TRBJ2-1
abundance: .
d_gene: TRBD2

CDR3nt: TGTGCCAGCAGCTTAGGGAGCGGACCTAGCACAGATACGCAGTATTTT
CDR3aa: CASSLGSGPSTDTQYF
v_gene: TRBV7-6
j_gene: TRBJ2-3
abundance: .
d_gene: .

CDR3nt: TGCAGTGCTAGCACCTTAGGGGGCGGCTACACCTTC
CDR3aa: CSASTLGGGYTF
v_gene: TRBV20-1
j_gene: TRBJ1-2
abundance: .
d_gene: TRBD1

CDR3nt: TGTGCCAGCAGTCCATCGAATAGTCCCTACGAGCAGTACTTC
CDR3aa: CASSPSNSPYEQYF
v_gene: TRBV7-3
j_gene: TRBJ2-7
abundance: .
d_gene: .

CDR3nt: TGTGCCAGCAGTTACTCGCCGGGACTTACACAAGAGACCCAGTACTTC
CDR3aa: CASSYSPGLTQETQYF
v_gene: TRBV6-5
j_gene: TRBJ2-5
abundance: .
d_gene: .

CDR3nt: TGCAGTGCCACCACCCCGGCGGGGGTCTACGAGCAGTACTTC
CDR3aa: CSATTPAGVYEQYF
v_gene: TRBV20-1
j_gene: TRBJ2-7
abundance: few
d_gene: TRBD2

CDR3nt: TGTGCCAGCAGCGCAGGGACAACTGAGGGTAGAGATACGCAGTATTTT
CDR3aa: CASSAGTTEGRDTQYF
v_gene: TRBV7-9
j_gene: TRBJ2-3
abundance: .
d_gene: .

CDR3nt: TGTGCCAGCAGTAACAGACTAGAGAGGGGCTACGAGCAGTACTTC
CDR3aa: CASSNRLERGYEQYF
v_gene: TRBV6-6
j_gene: TRBJ2-7
abundance: few
d_gene: .

CDR3nt: TGTGCCAGCAGTTTACCCATCAGCGGTTATTCCTACGAGCAGTACTTC
CDR3aa: CASSLPISGYSYEQYF
v_gene: TRBV28
j_gene: TRBJ2-7
abundance: once
d_gene: .

CDR3nt: TGTGCCATCGGTTGGGGGAGCAAGGAGACCCAGTACTTC
CDR3aa: CAIGWGSKETQYF
v_gene: TRBV7-8
j_gene: TRBJ2-5
abundance: .
d_gene: .

CDR3nt: TGTGCCAGCAGCGTCTCCGGGGGGGCTTATGAGCAGTTCTTC
CDR3aa: CASSVSGGAYEQFF
v_gene: TRBV9
j_gene: TRBJ2-1
abundance: .
d_gene: TRBD2

CDR3nt: TGCGCCAGCAGCTTGGCCTCTACAGGGGGCACTGAAGCTTTCTTT
CDR3aa: CASSLASTGGTEAFF
v_gene: TRBV5-1
j_gene: TRBJ1-1
abundance: .
d_gene: TRBD1

CDR3nt: TGTGCCAGCAGCTCCACAGGAGCCTCTAACTATGGCTACACCTTC
CDR3aa: CASSSTGASNYGYTF
v_gene: TRBV7-9
j_gene: TRBJ1-2
abundance: .
d_gene: .

CDR3nt: TGTGCCAGCTCAATTAACTGGGGCACTGAAGCTTTCTTT
CDR3aa: CASSINWGTEAFF
v_gene: TRBV18
j_gene: TRBJ1-1
abundance: .
d_gene: .

CDR3nt: TGTGCCAGCAGTTTCAGGGCCGATGGCTACACCTTC
CDR3aa: CASSFRADGYTF
v_gene: TRBV12-3/TRBV12-4
j_gene: TRBJ1-2
abundance: few
d_gene: .

CDR3nt: TGCAGTGCTAGTATCCGACCCAGCTCCTACAATGAGCAGTTCTTC
CDR3aa: CSASIRPSSYNEQFF
v_gene: TRBV20-1
j_gene: TRBJ2-1
abundance: .
d_gene: .

CDR3nt: TGTGCCAGTAGTATCCGGGCCGACCTACGATCTGACGAGCAGTACTTC
CDR3aa: CASSIRADLRSDEQYF
v_gene: TRBV19
j_gene: TRBJ2-7
abundance: few
d_gene: .

CDR3nt: TGTGCCAGCACCGACGGACAGGGAACCTACGAGCAGTACTTC
CDR3aa: CASTDGQGTYEQYF
v_gene: TRBV12-3/TRBV12-4
j_gene: TRBJ2-7
abundance: .
d_gene: TRBD1

CDR3nt: TGCGCCAGCAGCGAGGACTCGTCCTACAATGAGCAGTTCTTC
CDR3aa: CASSEDSSYNEQFF
v_gene: TRBV5-1
j_gene: TRBJ2-1
abundance: .
d_gene: .

CDR3nt: TGTGCCAGCAGCCAACCGGGACAGGACAAAGAGACCCAGTACTTC
CDR3aa: CASSQPGQDKETQYF
v_gene: TRBV3-1
j_gene: TRBJ2-5
abundance: .
d_gene: TRBD1

CDR3nt: TGTGCCAGCAGCTTAGTTACGGATAACTCCTACGAGCAGTACTTC
CDR3aa: CASSLVTDNSYEQYF
v_gene: TRBV7-6
j_gene: TRBJ2-7
abundance: .
d_gene: .

CDR3nt: TGTGCCAGCAGCTCAGGACAGTGGGATCAGCCCCAGCATTTT
CDR3aa: CASSSGQWDQPQHF
v_gene: TRBV5-6
j_gene: TRBJ1-5
abundance: .
d_gene: .

CDR3nt: TGCAGTGCCCCGATCACAGGGGCGAACACTGAAGCTTTCTTT
CDR3aa: CSAPITGANTEAFF
v_gene: TRBV20-1
j_gene: TRBJ1-1
abundance: .
d_gene: TRBD1

CDR3nt: TGTGCCAGCAGTTACAGGGTGGAGGTTTTCTTT
CDR3aa: CASSYRVEVFF
v_gene: TRBV6-5
j_gene: TRBJ1-1
abundance: .
d_gene: .

CDR3nt: TGCAGTGCCCGTTCTCCGTACCAAGAGACCCAGTACTTC
CDR3aa: CSARSPYQETQYF
v_gene: TRBV20-1
j_gene: TRBJ2-5
abundance: .
d_gene: .

CDR3nt: TGCAGCGCTTTGACGGGAAGGAACGACGAGCAGTACTTC
CDR3aa: CSALTGRNDEQYF
v_gene: TRBV29-1
j_gene: TRBJ2-7
abundance: .
d_gene: .

CDR3nt: TGCGCCAGCAGCTTGAATGGGGGATGGAATGAGCAGTTCTTC
CDR3aa: CASSLNGGWNEQFF
v_gene: TRBV5-1
j_gene: TRBJ2-1
abundance: .
d_gene: .

CDR3nt: TGTGCCAGCAGCGCCTTTACAGGGAGCGAGCAGTACTTC
CDR3aa: CASSAFTGSEQYF
v_gene: TRBV5-5
j_gene: TRBJ2-7
abundance: .
d_gene: .

CDR3nt: TGCGCCAGCAGCCAAGATCGGGGGACAGGGGGCGAGGACTATGGCTACACCTTC
CDR3aa: CASSQDRGTGGEDYGYTF
v_gene: TRBV4-1
j_gene: TRBJ1-2
abundance: .
d_gene: TRBD1

CDR3nt: TGTGCCAGCAGTTTAGCGCGGGATTTGACGAACACTGAAGCTTTCTTT
CDR3aa: CASSLARDLTNTEAFF
v_gene: TRBV12-3/TRBV12-4
j_gene: TRBJ1-1
abundance: .
d_gene: .

CDR3nt: TGCAGTGCTAGCGAGGGGGCAGTAGCCTACAATGAGCAGTTCTTC
CDR3aa: CSASEGAVAYNEQFF
v_gene: TRBV20-1
j_gene: TRBJ2-1
abundance: .
d_gene: TRBD1

CDR3nt: TGCGCCAGCAGTGATCCCGGACTAGCGGGAACAGATACGCAGTATTTT
CDR3aa: CASSDPGLAGTDTQYF
v_gene: TRBV10-2
j_gene: TRBJ2-3
abundance: .
d_gene: TRBD2

CDR3nt: TGCAGTGTGATACAGCGCACAGATACGCAGTATTTT
CDR3aa: CSVIQRTDTQYF
v_gene: TRBV20-1
j_gene: TRBJ2-3
abundance: .
d_gene: .